What follows are 30 T cell receptor beta chains derived from one specimen sequenced in a study of shared clonotypes between healthy human individuals (dated by TCRdb to 2020 to 2022). Library preparation was by the immunoSEQ multiplex PCR assay. TCRdb provides this immuneACCESS table in a form limited to in-frame rearrangements. Some clones are lacking; in checked studies, under half of them reflect an unresolved V gene, and why the rest are absent is not known. The sample table lists 1,400,000 or so clones, approximately 98.5% of them with a count of one. Around 0.38% of the sample goes to the ten largest clones. The specimen was naive CD4+ T cells sorted from blood. Interpreted using the paper, the cell subset or site label stands for: CD45RA+ positively selected. The source of these receptors is a man aged 30-40 years in good health.

The V gene is TRBV5-1, the J gene TRBJ2-1; 10 bases fit TRBD1. From germline, CDR1 is SGHRS and CDR2 YFSETQ. This CDR3 region has 16 residues. J lost 10 bases, V lost 0 bases, and 10 bases had no gene match. The DNA for the CDR3 is TGCGCCAGCAGCTTGGCCCCGGGACAGGGGCAGCTGGAGCAGTTCTTC. Its translation is CASSLAPGQGQLEQFF.

This chain links TRBV4-3 with TRBJ1-5; no reliable D call. The germline gives CDR1 LGHNA, CDR2 YSLEER. The V gene lost 0 bases and the J gene lost 2 bases, with 8 bases spanning the gap. CDR3 length equals 15 residues. The CDR3 DNA reads TGCGCCAGCAGCCAAGACAGTTTAGGCAATCAGCCCCAGCATTTT. Amino acid sequence: CASSQDSLGNQPQHF.

The chain employs TRBV20-1 and TRBJ2-7; no clear D gene. Looked up from germline, CDR1 is DFQATT and CDR2 is SNEGSKA (reference sequence). This CDR3 contains 11 residues. V dropped 4 bases and J dropped 6 bases, with 10 bases sitting between them. CDR3 amino acids: CSATGPFEQYF. The CDR3 coding sequence is TGCAGTGCTACTGGGCCTTTCGAGCAGTACTTC.

CDR3 nucleotides: TGTGCCAGCAGTTACTCGTTGGGGAGCCAACTTACACCCCTCCACTTT. Its translation: CASSYSLGSQLTPLHF. The chain is built from TRBV6-5 and TRBJ1-6; D not resolved. Germline V CDR1 and CDR2: MNHEY, SVGAGI. V lost 0 bases to trimming and J lost 11 bases, with 17 bases between them. CDR3 length: 16 residues.

This clone was counted once. The V and J genes are TRBV5-1 and TRBJ2-1; D not resolved. There are 13 residues in the CDR3. With 4 bases removed from V and 6 bases from J, the gap between germline ends came to 11 bases. CDR1 and CDR2 from the germline V gene are SGHRS and YFSETQ. CDR3 in DNA: TGCGCCAGCAGCCGCGAAATAATCAATGAGCAGTTCTTC. Amino acid sequence: CASSREIINEQFF.

V and J are TRBV6-1 and TRBJ1-1; D not resolved. This CDR3 spans 12 amino acids. V lost 3 bases, J lost 3 bases, and 5 bases lay in between. Germline values: CDR1 MNHNS, CDR2 SASEGT. The CDR3 nucleotides read TGTGCCAGCAGTGACCTTTACACTGAAGCTTTCTTT. As protein: CASSDLYTEAFF.

The chain couples TRBV4-3 to TRBJ1-2; no definite D call. This CDR3 spans 14 amino acids. Germline CDR1 reads LGHNA; CDR2 reads YSLEER. V was trimmed by 0 bases and J by 6 bases, leaving 11 bases between them. The CDR3 protein is CASSQDPTSNGYTF. DNA for the CDR3: TGCGCCAGCAGCCAAGACCCAACGTCTAATGGCTACACCTTC.

The V call is TRBV27, the J call TRBJ2-3; 9 bases are a match to TRBD2. V was clipped by 4 bases and J by 4 bases; unmatched bases: 18. This CDR3 has 19 amino acids. From germline, CDR1 is MNHEY and CDR2 SMNVEV (reference sequence). The CDR3 DNA reads TGTGCCAGCAGTTCCCTCCGCTCGCGGGAGGGTCGGGGTCCAGATACGCAGTATTTT. Its translation: CASSSLRSREGRGPDTQYF.

The V call is TRBV11-2, the J call TRBJ2-7, with D uncertain. Germline lookup yields CDR1 SGHAT and CDR2 FQNNGV. Between the trimmed V and J ends, which lost 1 base and 6 bases, there was a span of 10 bases. The CDR3 runs to 13 residues. The CDR3 DNA sequence: TGTGCCAGCAGCTTAGTCGAGGCTTCCGAGCAGTACTTC. Translated: CASSLVEASEQYF. Using reference TRBV11-2 and TRBJ2-7 for the parts outside the CDR3, the full variable domain is EAGVAQSPRYKIIEKRQSVAFWCNPISGHATLYWYQQILGQGPKLLIQFQNNGVVDDSQLPKDRFSAERLKGVDSTLKIQPAKLEDSAVYLCASSLVEASEQYFGPGTRLTVT.

The V and J genes are TRBV10-3 and TRBJ1-3, with 8 bases fitting TRBD1. Looked up from germline, CDR1 is ENHRY and CDR2 is SYGVKD. Trimming removed 5 bases from V and 0 bases from J; junction bases left unmatched: 6. This CDR3 region has 16 residues. CDR3 coding DNA: TGTGCCATCAGTAGTTGGACAGGGACCTCTGGAAACACCATATATTTT. This codes for CAISSWTGTSGNTIYF.

This clone was seen just once. The J gene is TRBJ2-2, the V gene TRBV11-3; 9 nucleotides align to TRBD2. V lost 6 bases to trimming and J lost 1 base; unmatched junction nucleotides: 3. Germline loops: CDR1 SGHNT, CDR2 YENEEA. CDR3 size: 15 residues. CDR3 DNA: TGTGCCAGCAGTTCAGCGGGAGGGAACACCGGGGAGCTGTTTTTT. This translates into CASSSAGGNTGELFF.

Comment on this clone: Other DNA sequences in the same sample also yield this CDR3. V gene TRBV2 combines with J gene TRBJ2-1; D is ambiguous. From germline, CDR1 is SNHLY and CDR2 FYNNEI. The CDR3 covers 13 residues. V lost 3 bases, J lost 3 bases, and 6 bases lay in between. The CDR3 reads CASSEDRYNEQFF. The CDR3 coding sequence is TGTGCCAGCAGTGAGGACCGCTACAATGAGCAGTTCTTC. The variable domain in full, completed from reference TRBV2 and TRBJ2-1, reads EPEVTQTPSHQVTQMGQEVILRCVPISNHLYFYWYRQILGQKVEFLVSFYNNEISEKSEIFDDQFSVERPDGSNFTLKIRSTKLEDSAMYFCASSEDRYNEQFFGPGTRLTVL.

In DNA, the CDR3 is TGTGCTAGTGCCTTGGGGGTCTCCAATCAGCCCCAGCATTTT. Residues: CASALGVSNQPQHF. The J gene is TRBJ1-5, the V gene TRBV12-5; possible D gene TRBD1, 5 bases. The CDR3 has 14 residues. Looked up from germline, CDR1 is LGHNT and CDR2 is FRNRAP. The germline V and J ends were trimmed by 7 bases and 3 bases, with 13 bases remaining between them.

The gene calls are TRBV30 and TRBJ2-7, with TRBD1 matching 8 bases. V lost 7 bases, J lost 4 bases, and 9 bases stayed unmatched. CDR3 length: 13 amino acids. The germline V gene has CDR1 GTSNPN and CDR2 SVGIG (reference sequence). CDR3 DNA: TGTGCCTTATTACACAGGGGGAGGTACGAGCAGTACTTC. This gives the protein CALLHRGRYEQYF.

The rearrangement joins TRBV28 to TRBJ1-5; a weak D match, TRBD1 (5 bases). The CDR3 has 14 residues. The V end lost 10 bases, the J end lost 5 bases, and 18 bases lay between the germline ends. The germline V gene encodes CDR1 MDHEN and CDR2 SYDVKM. Here the CDR3 reads CAIRPKGSYQPQHF. The CDR3 DNA sequence: TGTGCCATTCGCCCGAAGGGGAGTTATCAGCCCCAGCATTTT.

The rearrangement uses TRBV29-1 and TRBJ2-5; perhaps TRBD2 as D (6 bases). V was pared by 6 bases and J by 5 bases, with 13 bases between. The CDR3 totals 12 residues. Germline CDR1 and CDR2: SQVTM and ANQGSEA. The CDR3 DNA is TGCAGCGTGACTAGTTTGGGGGAGACCCAGTACTTC. Translation: CSVTSLGETQYF.

The count of this clone is one. The genes are TRBV23-1 and TRBJ1-4, with D tentatively TRBD1 (6 bases). TRBV23-1 counts as an open reading frame of uncertain function. CDR3 length: 15 amino acids. V gave up 4 bases and J gave up 6 bases, with 15 bases separating them. For the CDR3, the DNA is TGCGCCAGCAGTCCAAGGCGGGGGGCGGATGAAAAACTGTTTTTT. Its protein is CASSPRRGADEKLFF.

The chain couples TRBV19 to TRBJ1-1; D not certain. Trimming took 6 bases from V and 0 from J, leaving 8 bases between them. Germline assignment: CDR1 LNHDA and CDR2 SQIVND (reference sequence). The CDR3 is 13 amino acids. The CDR3 region is CASRPVMNTEAFF. The CDR3 DNA is TGTGCCAGTAGGCCCGTAATGAACACTGAAGCTTTCTTT.

Only one count was recorded for this clone. The gene calls are TRBV5-1 and TRBJ2-2, with D unclear. V gave up 3 bases and J gave up 0 bases, with 6 bases separating them. The CDR3 totals 14 residues. Germline CDR1 SGHRS, CDR2 YFSETQ. CDR3 residues: CASSSTTNTGELFF. CDR3 nucleotides: TGCGCCAGCAGCTCGACAACGAACACCGGGGAGCTGTTTTTT. Supplemented by reference TRBV5-1 and TRBJ2-2, the full variable domain reads KAGVTQTPRYLIKTRGQQVTLSCSPISGHRSVSWYQQTPGQGLQFLFEYFSETQRNKGNFPGRFSGRQFSNSRSEMNVSTLELGDSALYLCASSSTTNTGELFFGEGSRLTVL.

The V and J genes are TRBV29-1 and TRBJ1-1; weak D call: TRBD1 (6 bases). V dropped 7 bases and J dropped 5 bases, with 17 bases sitting between them. The CDR3 is 13 residues long. Germline-derived CDR1 and CDR2 are SQVTM and ANQGSEA. As DNA, the CDR3 is TGCAGCGGAATTACAGGGATTGGGACTGAAGCTTTCTTT. The encoded protein is CSGITGIGTEAFF.

The V and J genes are TRBV2 and TRBJ2-7, with D maybe TRBD1 (6 bases). Per the germline V gene, CDR1 is SNHLY and CDR2 is FYNNEI. This CDR3 contains 15 residues. V shed 6 bases and J shed 3 bases, with 18 bases lying between them. CDR3 sequence reads: CASSQGHPTVYEQYF. The CDR3 coding sequence is TGTGCCAGCAGCCAGGGACATCCCACAGTCTACGAGCAGTACTTC.

This chain uses TRBV11-2 with TRBJ2-5; unclear D gene. Germline loops: CDR1 SGHAT, CDR2 FQNNGV. Deletions cut 3 bases from V and 5 bases from J, with 10 bases between. This CDR3 contains 13 residues. CDR3 bases: TGTGCCAGCAGCTTCATAGTAGCTGAGACCCAGTACTTC. Translating gives CASSFIVAETQYF.

Turning to this clone: This sample also contains other DNA sequences that code for the same CDR3. The V call is TRBV19, the J call TRBJ1-1; the D gene is possibly TRBD1 (5 bases). Germline values: CDR1 LNHDA, CDR2 SQIVND (reference sequence). V lost 6 bases and J lost 1, with 9 bases in between. The CDR3 contains 13 residues. CDR3 protein: CASSLTGNTEAFF. The DNA of the CDR3 is TGTGCCAGTAGCTTAACAGGGAACACTGAAGCTTTCTTT.

The chain has TRBV6-5 and TRBJ2-2; possibly TRBD1 or TRBD2 for D (6 bases each). The germline gives CDR1 MNHEY, CDR2 SVGAGI. The V gene lost 7 bases and the J gene lost 5 bases, with 14 bases spanning the gap. The CDR3 loop spans 14 amino acids. CDR3 in DNA: TGTGCCAGCACCCCTCGGGGGCGAACCGGGGAGCTGTTTTTT. Translation gives CASTPRGRTGELFF.

The chain recombines TRBV4-1 with TRBJ2-1, with 13 bases fitting TRBD2. The V gene end was trimmed by 2 bases and the J gene end by 5 bases; junction bases not matched to a gene: 3. This CDR3 comprises 16 residues. Germline V gene data show CDR1 as MGHRA and CDR2 as YSYEKL. The CDR3 DNA sequence: TGCGCCAGCAGCCAACCGACTAGCGGGAGGAACAATGAGCAGTTCTTC. As protein: CASSQPTSGRNNEQFF.

The V gene is TRBV18, the J gene TRBJ2-1, with 9 bases identical to TRBD2. The J segment lost 8 bases and the V segment lost 3 bases, leaving 11 bases of the junction unmatched. Germline lookup yields CDR1 KGHSH and CDR2 LQKENI. CDR3 length: 16 amino acids. CDR3 protein: CASSPRDSGRGDEQFF. CDR3 bases: TGTGCCAGCTCACCTCGAGATAGCGGGAGAGGGGATGAGCAGTTCTTC.

The rearrangement joins TRBV19 to TRBJ2-7, with 11 bases lining up with TRBD2. J lost 4 bases, V lost 5 bases, and 7 bases had no gene match. Germline lookup yields CDR1 LNHDA and CDR2 SQIVND (reference sequence). The CDR3 extends over 15 amino acids. DNA of the CDR3: TGTGCCAGTAGTCTACTAGCGGGAGAAACTTACGAGCAGTACTTC. Its protein is CASSLLAGETYEQYF.

This clone was counted once. The chain combines TRBV5-4 with TRBJ2-3, with D perhaps being TRBD1 or TRBD2 (6 bases each). The CDR3 has 16 residues. Germline V CDR1 and CDR2: SGHNT, YYREEE (reference sequence). V was clipped by 4 bases and J by 1 base, with 16 bases between them. DNA for the CDR3: TGTGCCAGCAGCCAAACGAGGGGGGCCGGCACAGATACGCAGTATTTT. Translated: CASSQTRGAGTDTQYF.

This clone showed up just once. The chain links TRBV10-1 to TRBJ2-3; TRBD2 matches 11 bases. The CDR3 runs to 18 residues. CDR1 is WNHNN, CDR2 SYGVQD, per germline (reference sequence). The trim removed 5 bases at V and 0 bases at J, leaving 10 bases unmatched. In DNA form, the CDR3 reads TGCGCCAGCAGTCGTTTTAGCGGGAGGGCCTTGAGCACAGATACGCAGTATTTT. Protein sequence: CASSRFSGRALSTDTQYF.

J is TRBJ1-2 and V is TRBV19; 7 bases are shared with TRBD1. The junction had 16 bases not matched to a gene; V was cut back by 10 bases and J by 5 bases. Germline CDR1 and CDR2: LNHDA and SQIVND (reference sequence). The CDR3 loop spans 15 amino acids. This CDR3 reads CATSGGTRTYYGYTF. Here the CDR3 DNA reads TGTGCCACCTCAGGGGGGACCCGGACCTATTATGGCTACACCTTC.